Below are 25 T cell receptor beta chains sequenced from a single sample in a study of post-analysis software for immune sequencing data. Whole-study results and caveats: TRBV5-6, TRBV5-1 and TRBV20-1 were among four or five TRBV segments more frequent in patients than controls.

No antigen has been assigned to these receptors. Included in the TCR beta cDNA libraries were unique molecular identifiers. TCRdb reprocessed the PCR reads with MiXCR, giving one entry per CDR3 protein. The sample has hundreds of thousands of distinct CDR3 sequences; 25% to 30% are singletons. Input material: blood. These receptors all stem from a girl aged 5 to 17 with multiple sclerosis.

Only a few counts were recorded for this clonotype. The chain uses TRBV20-1 and TRBJ1-1, with D possibly being TRBD1 (5 bases). Between the trimmed V and J ends, which lost 2 bases and 2 bases, there was a span of 9 bases. CDR1 is DFQATT and CDR2 is SNEGSKA in the germline V gene (reference sequence). This CDR3 is 13 amino acids long. CDR3 sequence reads: CSARPTANTEAFF. CDR3 bases: TGCAGTGCTAGACCGACAGCCAACACTGAAGCTTTCTTT.

This clonotype has ten or more counts. The CDR3 DNA reads TGTGCCAGCAGTTACCCCGGTAGAGGGGAGACCCAGTACTTC. This gives the protein CASSYPGRGETQYF. The chain links TRBV6-5 to TRBJ2-5; D possibly corresponds to TRBD2 (5 bases). V lost 2 bases, J lost 5 bases, and 12 bases lay in between. This CDR3 has 14 residues. Germline lookup yields CDR1 MNHEY and CDR2 SVGAGI.

V gene TRBV4-2 combines with J gene TRBJ2-2; 7 bases align to TRBD2. The CDR3 has 14 amino acids. V shed 8 bases and J 7 bases; nucleotides not matched to a gene: 10. Per the germline V gene, CDR1 is LGHNA and CDR2 is YNFKEQ. The CDR3 region is CASGTRGDGGELFF. For the CDR3, the DNA is TGTGCCAGCGGTACCCGGGGGGATGGCGGGGAGCTGTTTTTT.

The chain combines TRBV7-2 with TRBJ2-5; 9 bases are shared with TRBD1. CDR1 and CDR2 from the germline V gene are SGHTA and FQGNSA. The CDR3 consists of 14 residues. The J segment lost 5 bases and the V segment lost 7 bases, leaving 8 bases of the junction unmatched. CDR3 in DNA: TGTGCCAGCACCAGTACAGGGGGCGGGGAGACCCAGTACTTC. Its translation: CASTSTGGGETQYF.

In its sample, this clonotype was seen a few times. V and J are TRBV12-3 or TRBV12-4 and TRBJ1-5; 9 bases fit TRBD1. The CDR3 is 18 residues long. The trim removed 6 bases at V and 3 bases at J, leaving 15 bases unmatched. The chain's CDR3 is CASRDQTGTGFANQPQHF. CDR3 nucleotide sequence: TGTGCCAGCAGAGACCAAACCGGGACAGGGTTTGCCAATCAGCCCCAGCATTTT.

The V gene is TRBV5-1, the J gene TRBJ2-5, with D possibly being TRBD1 or TRBD2 (5 bases each). Germline-derived CDR1 and CDR2 are SGHRS and YFSETQ. V lost 2 bases and J lost 4, with 9 bases in between. This CDR3 is 13 amino acids long. CDR3 residues: CASSFSGTETQYF. The CDR3 region has the DNA TGCGCCAGCAGCTTCTCAGGGACAGAGACCCAGTACTTC.

The chain links TRBV19 to TRBJ1-5, with TRBD1 matching over 9 bases. The length of the CDR3 is 16 residues. The germline V gene encodes CDR1 LNHDA and CDR2 SQIVND (reference sequence). Losses at the gene ends were 3 bases for V and 11 bases for J; bases not matched to a gene: 14. The CDR3 spells CASSIQSGQGSIAQHF. DNA of the CDR3: TGTGCCAGTAGTATCCAGTCGGGACAGGGTTCGATCGCCCAGCATTTT. Looking up the rest from reference TRBV19 and TRBJ1-5 gives the full variable domain: DGGITQSPKYLFRKEGQNVTLSCEQNLNHDAMYWYRQDPGQGLRLIYYSQIVNDFQKGDIAEGYSVSREKKESFPLTVTSAQKNPTAFYLCASSIQSGQGSIAQHFGDGTRLSIL.

V usage is TRBV6-2 or TRBV6-3 and J usage is TRBJ2-3; D is ambiguous. The CDR3 covers 16 residues. CDR1 is MNHEY and CDR2 is SVGEGT in the germline V gene. Trimming removed 0 bases from V and 2 bases from J, with 12 bases in between. The CDR3 reads CASSYSIRAYTDTQYF. The CDR3 nucleotides read TGTGCCAGCAGTTACTCGATCCGGGCCTACACAGATACGCAGTATTTT.

The table lists this clonotype with a few counts. The DNA of the CDR3 is TGCAGTGCTAGATATGATTTACGCGGGAGGGCCCTCTACAATGAGCAGTTCTTC. Protein product: CSARYDLRGRALYNEQFF. This chain uses TRBV20-1 with TRBJ2-1, with 9 bases aligning to TRBD2. Germline V lookup: CDR1 DFQATT, CDR2 SNEGSKA (reference sequence). The CDR3 loop spans 18 amino acids. J was trimmed by 3 bases and V by 2 bases; bases with no gene match: 14.

This clonotype was seen only a few times. The chain combines TRBV28 with TRBJ2-7; possibly TRBD1 for D (6 bases). The germline V and J ends were trimmed by 2 bases and 6 bases, with 14 bases remaining between them. The CDR3 is 14 residues long. CDR1 and CDR2 (germline): MDHEN, SYDVKM. CDR3 sequence: CASSLGAEGVEQYF. The CDR3 coding sequence is TGTGCCAGCAGTTTAGGGGCCGAGGGGGTCGAGCAGTACTTC.

The chain employs TRBV2 and TRBJ2-7, with 9 positions matching TRBD1. Germline V gene lookup returns CDR1 SNHLY and CDR2 FYNNEI. The J segment lost 7 bases and the V segment lost 6 bases, leaving 10 bases of the junction unmatched. CDR3 size: 14 residues. CDR3 loop: CASRTRTGEFEQYF. As DNA, the CDR3 is TGTGCCAGCAGGACCAGGACAGGGGAATTTGAGCAGTACTTC.

This clonotype was seen ten or more times. This sequence joins TRBV7-9 and TRBJ2-1, with D unclear. CDR1 SEHNR and CDR2 FQNEAQ come from the germline V gene (reference sequence). Trimming removed 0 bases at V and 8 bases at J, with 5 bases between. The CDR3 has 12 residues. This chain's CDR3 is CASSLAFDEQFF. CDR3 DNA: TGTGCCAGCAGCTTAGCCTTCGATGAGCAGTTCTTC.

V is TRBV19 and J is TRBJ1-1; 7 bases are shared with TRBD1. Germline trimming cut 0 bases from V and 1 base from J; bases unmatched to any gene: 5. This CDR3 is 16 amino acids long. Germline V gives CDR1 LNHDA, CDR2 SQIVND (reference sequence). CDR3 in DNA: TGTGCCAGTAGTATAGACCCGGGACAGCCGAACACTGAAGCTTTCTTT. Translation gives CASSIDPGQPNTEAFF.

This clonotype was observed at least ten times. As DNA, the CDR3 is TGTGCCAGCAGCTTAGGAGGAGGGCGGGGAGAGACCCAGTACTTC. It specifies CASSLGGGRGETQYF. The chain employs TRBV11-2 and TRBJ2-5; D is possibly TRBD2 (6 bases). With 1 base removed from V and 4 bases from J, the gap between germline ends came to 13 bases. Germline V gene sequence: CDR1 SGHAT, CDR2 FQNNGV. The CDR3 is 15 residues long.

This clonotype was found a few times. This rearrangement joins TRBV7-8 to TRBJ2-3; perhaps TRBD1 as D (6 bases). Trimming removed 1 base from V and 3 bases from J, with 14 bases in between. The CDR3 spans 16 residues. CDR1 and CDR2 (germline): SGHVS, FQNEAQ. The CDR3 sequence is CASSLERRQGTDTQYF. DNA of the CDR3: TGTGCCAGCAGCTTAGAGAGGAGGCAGGGGACAGATACGCAGTATTTT. The full variable domain, its missing parts supplied by reference TRBV7-8 and TRBJ2-3, is GAGVSQSPRYKVAKRGQDVALRCDPISGHVSLFWYQQALGQGPEFLTYFQNEAQLDKSGLPSDRFFAERPEGSVSTLKIQRTQQEDSAVYLCASSLERRQGTDTQYFGPGTRLTVL.

As regards this clonotype: The junction and the germline gene differ at one end; a read error may be behind it. The gene calls are TRBV29-1 and TRBJ2-2; D might be TRBD1 (6 bases). The CDR3 consists of 14 residues. Per germline, CDR1 SQVTM and CDR2 ANQGSEA. CDR3 DNA: TGCAGCGTTAAGATAGGGGGTAACACCGGGGAGCGGTTTTTT. This codes for CSVKIGGNTGERFF.

V gene TRBV28 combines with J gene TRBJ2-1, with D maybe TRBD2 (7 bases). CDR3 length: 14 residues. Germline CDR1 reads MDHEN; CDR2 reads SYDVKM. V was pared by 1 base and J by 13 bases, with 17 bases between. The CDR3 DNA reads as TGTGCCAGCAGTTTATACCAGGGGAGGGAGACCCAGTTCTTC. Translated: CASSLYQGRETQFF.

V usage is TRBV4-1 and J usage is TRBJ1-3; D gene unclear. Trimming left V 2 bases short and J 4 bases short, with 6 bases between. From germline, CDR1 is MGHRA and CDR2 YSYEKL. There are 13 residues in the CDR3. This chain's CDR3 is CASSQLVGNTIYF. DNA for the CDR3: TGCGCCAGCAGCCAACTCGTGGGAAACACCATATATTTT.

On this clonotype itself: The junction shows a germline mismatch at one end, possibly a read error. This sequence joins TRBV20-1 and TRBJ2-7; 7 bases are a match to TRBD1. Germline V gene lookup returns CDR1 DFQATT and CDR2 SNEGSKA (reference sequence). The CDR3 runs 16 residues. The CDR3 DNA follows: TGCAGTGCTAGATGGGGTATAAACAGGGGCTCCCACGAGCAGTACTTC. Translation gives CSARWGINRGSHEQYF.

The chain joins TRBV20-1 to TRBJ2-7; tentative D call: TRBD1 (6 bases). This CDR3 spans 15 amino acids. V dropped 3 bases and J dropped 5 bases, with 20 bases sitting between them. The V gene's germline CDR1 is DFQATT and CDR2 SNEGSKA (reference sequence). CDR3 nucleotides: TGCAGTGCTAGGTCACCGGCATCCGGGACAAACGAGCAGTACTTC. It yields the protein CSARSPASGTNEQYF.

The count of this clonotype is one. The chain recombines TRBV18 with TRBJ1-6; the match to TRBD1 covers 7 bases. The CDR3 runs 15 residues. Losses at the gene ends were 0 bases for V and 6 bases for J; bases not matched to a gene: 2. Per the germline V gene, CDR1 is KGHSH and CDR2 is LQKENI. The CDR3 coding sequence is TGTGCCAGCTCACCACCACAGGGGAGTAATTCACCCCTCCACTTT. Protein: CASSPPQGSNSPLHF.

The J gene is TRBJ2-1, the V gene TRBV29-1, with TRBD1 identical over 10 bases. The CDR3 runs to 13 residues. Looked up from germline, CDR1 is SQVTM and CDR2 is ANQGSEA. With 5 bases clipped from V and 4 bases from J, the junction kept 2 bases outside the gene matches. As DNA, the CDR3 is TGCAGCGTTCCGGGACAGGGGTACAATGAGCAGTTCTTC. It codes for CSVPGQGYNEQFF.

This clonotype was counted a few times. The chain employs TRBV20-1 and TRBJ1-5; D uncertain. The germline V gene has CDR1 DFQATT and CDR2 SNEGSKA (reference sequence). Trimming took 3 bases from V and 1 from J, leaving 10 bases between them. The CDR3 covers 14 residues. CDR3 sequence reads: CSASPDWSNQPQHF. CDR3 coding DNA: TGCAGTGCTAGTCCTGACTGGAGCAATCAGCCCCAGCATTTT.

The V and J genes are TRBV5-6 and TRBJ2-3; D not resolved. V lost 1 base, J lost 6 bases, and 15 bases lay in between. The CDR3 has 15 residues. Germline V gene sequence: CDR1 SGHDT, CDR2 YYEEEE. The DNA of the CDR3 is TGTGCCAGCAGCTTGAGGTTACTGTCGGCCGATACGCAGTATTTT. Its translation is CASSLRLLSADTQYF. The full variable domain, with the rest looked up from reference TRBV5-6 and TRBJ2-3, is DAGVTQSPTHLIKTRGQQVTLRCSPKSGHDTVSWYQQALGQGPQFIFQYYEEEERQRGNFPDRFSGHQFPNYSSELNVNALLLGDSALYLCASSLRLLSADTQYFGPGTRLTVL.

This clonotype occurred a few times. V and J are TRBV28 and TRBJ2-1, with 8 bases aligning to TRBD2. The CDR3 runs 14 residues. J lost 8 bases, V lost 6 bases, and 9 bases had no gene match. Germline V lookup: CDR1 MDHEN, CDR2 SYDVKM. This CDR3 reads CASRNAGGGDEQFF. CDR3 nucleotides: TGTGCCAGCAGGAACGCGGGGGGAGGCGATGAGCAGTTCTTC.